The clone carrying this T cell receptor beta chain occurred once. As originally analysed: The assay estimated nucleated cells by amplifying reference gene primers. Assay: immunoSEQ multiplex PCR; the TCRdb copy retains only in-frame clones and omits some. V and J calls and clone size are as listed in that table; D and trimming were resolved from the DNA. The data show 200,000 to 250,000 clones, around 90% seen once. Germline CDR1 is SGHVS and CDR2 is FQNEAQ. V gave up 5 bases and J gave up 15 bases; unmatched junction bases: 10. The CDR3 extends over 14 amino acids. This entry comes from a study of blood T cell repertoires in COVID-19. Study background: COVID-19 samples from acute and convalescent phases originated in the United States, Italy and Spain. The analysed material was cDNA or gDNA that came from T cells, B-cell-depleted T cells, or PBMCs.

Sequencing was done on a sample of peripheral blood. The V call is TRBV7-8, the J call TRBJ2-1; 13 bases align to TRBD2. This TCR derives from a man younger than 40 with acute or convalescent COVID-19. The CDR3 DNA reads as TGTGCCAGCAGCCGCACTAGCGGGGGGGCCGGTGGGTTCTTC. Amino acid sequence: CASSRTSGGAGGFF.